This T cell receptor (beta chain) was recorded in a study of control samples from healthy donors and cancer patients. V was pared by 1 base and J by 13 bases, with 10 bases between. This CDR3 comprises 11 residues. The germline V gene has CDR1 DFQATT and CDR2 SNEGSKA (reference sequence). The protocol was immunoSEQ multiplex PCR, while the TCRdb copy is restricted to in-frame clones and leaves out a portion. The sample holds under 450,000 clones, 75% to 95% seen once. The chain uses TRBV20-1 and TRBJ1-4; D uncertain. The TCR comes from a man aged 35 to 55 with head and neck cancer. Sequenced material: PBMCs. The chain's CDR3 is CSARAGMGLFF. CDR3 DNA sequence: TGCAGTGCTAGAGCGGGGATGGGACTGTTTTTT.